This entry lists 8 T cell receptor beta chains sequenced from one sample in a study of cytomegalovirus exposure and HLA in healthy donors. The PCR had 60 Vbeta and 13 Jbeta primers. The method was immunoSEQ multiplex PCR; TCRdb's version includes in-frame clones alone and lacks a portion of them. The sample includes roughly 150,000 clones, roughly 80% of them seen just once. The specimen was PBMCs. These receptor sequences come from a man between 18 and 29 years old in good health and CMV-seropositive.

The CDR3 protein is CASSRDRVGSYEQYF. CDR3 nucleotides: TGTGCCAGCAGTAGGGACAGGGTAGGTTCCTACGAGCAGTACTTC. The gene calls are TRBV25-1 and TRBJ2-5, with 9 bases lining up with TRBD1. The J call may be faulty, since TRBJ2-7 better matches the DNA end. Germline CDR1 reads MGHDK; CDR2 reads SYGVNS. The CDR3 spans 15 residues.

V usage is TRBV7-2 and J usage is TRBJ2-7; D is unresolved. The V gene's germline CDR1 is SGHTA and CDR2 FQGNSA. This CDR3 is 15 amino acids long. V lost 5 bases, J lost 0 bases, and 14 bases lay in between. CDR3 nucleotides: TGTGCCAGCAGCCCCGCTCCGCCGAGCTCCTACGAGCAGTACTTC. Protein sequence: CASSPAPPSSYEQYF.

The chain joins TRBV5-4 to TRBJ1-1; 7 nucleotides line up with TRBD1. V was clipped by 0 bases and J by 1 base; unmatched bases: 0. Per germline, CDR1 SGHNT and CDR2 YYREEE (reference sequence). This CDR3 has 14 residues. This CDR3 reads CASSLDRGNTEAFF. CDR3 coding DNA: TGTGCCAGCAGCTTGGACAGGGGGAACACTGAAGCTTTCTTT. Filled out from reference TRBV5-4 and TRBJ1-1, the complete variable domain reads ETGVTQSPTHLIKTRGQQVTLRCSSQSGHNTVSWYQQALGQGPQFIFQYYREEENGRGNFPPRFSGLQFPNYSSELNVNALELDDSALYLCASSLDRGNTEAFFGQGTRLTVV.

This clone turned up a few times. The rearrangement uses TRBV20-1 and TRBJ1-2; TRBD1 agrees at 8 bases. The J segment lost 8 bases and the V segment lost 6 bases, leaving 5 bases of the junction unmatched. The CDR3 sequence is 11 residues long. Germline V gene lookup returns CDR1 DFQATT and CDR2 SNEGSKA (reference sequence). The CDR3 region has the DNA TGCAGTGCCAAAGGACAGGGAGGCTACACCTTC. Translating it yields CSAKGQGGYTF.

The chain recombines TRBV5-5 with TRBJ2-5, with no clear D. The germline V gene has CDR1 SGHKS and CDR2 YYEKEE (reference sequence). Trimming took off 0 bases at V and 5 bases at J, with 11 bases between the two ends. The CDR3 covers 14 residues. The DNA of the CDR3 is TGTGCCAGCAGCTTGGGCCCGGCCGGGGAGACCCAGTACTTC. It specifies CASSLGPAGETQYF.

The chain couples TRBV15 to TRBJ1-2; unclear D gene. Germline loops: CDR1 LNHNV, CDR2 YYDKDF (reference sequence). Trimming removed 3 bases at V and 3 bases at J, with 20 bases between. There are 17 residues in the CDR3. CDR3 residues: CATSRRQATPDYYGYTF. DNA for the CDR3: TGTGCCACCAGCAGGCGGCAGGCTACCCCGGACTACTATGGCTACACCTTC.

The chain recombines TRBV27 with TRBJ1-2; TRBD1 is a possible D gene (5 bases). Germline values: CDR1 MNHEY, CDR2 SMNVEV (reference sequence). The CDR3 has 17 residues. The V and J ends lost 4 bases and 8 bases respectively, with 26 bases between them. In DNA, the CDR3 is TGTGCCAGCAGTTCCGTGGCAGGGCTTAAACCTCAACGGGGCTACACCTTC. It codes for CASSSVAGLKPQRGYTF.

The rearrangement joins TRBV11-2 to TRBJ2-7; 9 bases agree with TRBD1. V shed 5 bases, J shed 3 bases, and the junction held 5 bases outside the gene matches. The CDR3 has 14 amino acids. Germline-derived CDR1 and CDR2 are SGHAT and FQNNGV. The CDR3 here is CASSAAGQGYEQYF. In DNA form, the CDR3 reads TGTGCCAGCAGCGCGGCGGGACAGGGCTACGAGCAGTACTTC.